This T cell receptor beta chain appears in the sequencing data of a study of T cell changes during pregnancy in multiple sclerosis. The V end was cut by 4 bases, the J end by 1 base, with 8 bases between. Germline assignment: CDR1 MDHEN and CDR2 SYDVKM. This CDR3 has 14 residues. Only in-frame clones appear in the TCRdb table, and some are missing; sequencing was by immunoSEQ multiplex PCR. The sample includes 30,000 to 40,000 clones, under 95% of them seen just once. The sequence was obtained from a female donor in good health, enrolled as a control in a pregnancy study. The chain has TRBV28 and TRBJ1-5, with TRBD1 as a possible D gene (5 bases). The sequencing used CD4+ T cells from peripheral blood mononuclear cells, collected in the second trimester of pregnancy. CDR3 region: CASSSGGSNQPQHF. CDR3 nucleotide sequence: TGTGCCAGCAGTTCGGGGGGGAGCAATCAGCCCCAGCATTTT.